This is a list of T cell receptor beta chains from one sample in a study of blood T cell repertoires in COVID-19. Measured with immunoSEQ multiplex PCR; TCRdb has only the in-frame clones, and not every one. The sample includes roughly 86,000 clones, roughly four fifths of them seen just once. The source material was peripheral blood. The receptors shown here come from a human donor in a cohort sampled during active COVID-19. Each CDR3 is given with its conserved first and last residue.

v_gene	j_gene	CDR3aa
TRBV3-1/TRBV3-2	TRBJ2-5	CASSQEISLPETQYF
TRBV9	TRBJ2-7	CASSAGQGVEQYF
TRBV9	TRBJ2-3	CASSSVDTQYF
TRBV23-1	TRBJ2-7	CASSQSSWRLDYEQYF
TRBV7-2	TRBJ1-4	CASSLSREKLFF
TRBV3-1/TRBV3-2	TRBJ1-1	CASSPFRTGGYTEAFF
TRBV6-4	TRBJ2-1	CASSDRGHDNEQFF
TRBV27	TRBJ1-5	CASRTGYGQPQHF
TRBV7-2	TRBJ1-6	CASSLAEGVFNSPLHF
TRBV2	TRBJ1-1	CASRDYPNTEAFF
TRBV28	TRBJ1-4	CASRAQGSTNEKLFF
TRBV30	TRBJ1-6	CALIRAGGNSPLHF
TRBV6-5	TRBJ2-5	CASTRVSRETQYF
TRBV7-9	TRBJ1-1	CASETGGWTEAFF
TRBV7-9	TRBJ2-5	CASSSQWQETQYF
TRBV7-8	TRBJ1-1	CASISDRVDREAFF
TRBV6-1	TRBJ2-7	CASSELGAYEQYF
TRBV5-4	TRBJ1-2	CASSSPHVTGNYGYTF
TRBV7-6	TRBJ1-1	CASSRGPDTEAFF
TRBV10-3	TRBJ1-1	CAIRTTMNTEAFF
TRBV7-2	TRBJ2-2	CASSGTGVMQSLNTGELFF
TRBV5-1	TRBJ2-2	CASSLDTPNTGELFF
TRBV7-2	TRBJ2-5	CASSFAGLGETQYF